This T cell receptor (beta chain) was profiled in a study of blood T cell repertoires in COVID-19. Study-wide context: Spain, Italy and the United States supplied samples that represented acute and convalescent COVID-19. From T cells, B-cell-depleted T cells, or PBMCs came the material, which was cDNA or gDNA.

Original processing methods: Nucleated cell counts were estimated from reference gene primer amplification. Data came from immunoSEQ multiplex PCR; TCRdb stores just in-frame clones and leaves some out. The V and J calls and clone size are taken from that table; D and trimming were inferred from the DNA. The data contain over 150,000 clones, around 84% of them singletons. V gave up 0 bases and J gave up 3 bases, with 6 bases separating them. In germline, CDR1 is SGHTA, CDR2 FQGNSA. CDR3 length: 14 amino acids. The sequenced sample was peripheral blood. The sequence was collected from a man aged 35-49 years with acute or convalescent COVID-19. This rearrangement joins TRBV7-2 to TRBJ2-1; D is uncertain. This CDR3 is CASSLAEDYNEQFF. CDR3 in DNA: TGTGCCAGCAGCTTAGCTGAGGACTACAATGAGCAGTTCTTC.